Below are 8 T cell receptor beta chains sequenced from a single sample in a study of Ad26.COV2.S vaccination and SARS-CoV-2 variants. TCRdb's table, derived via immunoSEQ multiplex PCR, lists solely in-frame clones and lacks some. This table has 430,000 or so clones, about 88% appearing once. The treatment is: about 20 received Ad26.COV2.S at low or high dose, single or two shots; a few received placebo; per-sample allocation not given. Vaccine and placebo recipients were sampled on day 63 after the first injection. The starting material was peripheral blood, obtained in a trial of Ad26.COV2.S vaccine versus placebo. The source of these receptors is a person between 18 and 60 years old who received the Ad26.COV2.S COVID-19 vaccine or a placebo.

V and J are TRBV4-2 and TRBJ1-4; 7 bases are a match to TRBD1. This CDR3 contains 15 residues. CDR1 and CDR2 (germline): LGHNA, YNFKEQ. V was clipped by 0 bases and J by 6 bases; unmatched bases: 4. As DNA, the CDR3 is TGTGCCAGCAGCCAAGAAAGGGACAGAGATGAAAAACTGTTTTTT. It specifies CASSQERDRDEKLFF.

The chain has TRBV7-2 and TRBJ2-2; D unclear. This CDR3 contains 16 residues. V gave up 1 base and J gave up 10 bases, with 19 bases separating them. CDR1 and CDR2 from the germline V gene are SGHTA and FQGNSA. The CDR3 protein is CASSLDRVSTLVELFF. The DNA for the CDR3 is TGTGCCAGCAGCTTAGATCGGGTTTCCACCTTGGTGGAGCTGTTTTTT.

This clone occurred once. The chain combines TRBV5-5 with TRBJ1-1, with D perhaps matching TRBD1 (6 bases). CDR1 SGHKS and CDR2 YYEKEE come from the germline V gene (reference sequence). Trimming took off 1 base at V and 5 bases at J, with 12 bases between the two ends. The CDR3 runs 14 residues. DNA of the CDR3: TGTGCCAGCAGCTTGTGGGGGGGCGGAACTGAAGCTTTCTTT. This translates into CASSLWGGGTEAFF. The complete variable domain, with remaining parts taken from reference TRBV5-5 and TRBJ1-1, reads DAGVTQSPTHLIKTRGQQVTLRCSPISGHKSVSWYQQVLGQGPQFIFQYYEKEERGRGNFPDRFSARQFPNYSSELNVNALLLGDSALYLCASSLWGGGTEAFFGQGTRLTVV.

This chain joins TRBV4-3 and TRBJ1-2; D is undetermined. Between the trimmed V and J ends, which lost 0 bases and 4 bases, there was a span of 15 bases. Germline V CDR1 and CDR2: LGHNA, YSLEER. The CDR3 consists of 16 residues. CDR3 coding DNA: TGCGCCAGCAGCCAAGAGCTCTCGCTTTTTGGCTATGGCTACACCTTC. Translating gives CASSQELSLFGYGYTF.

This chain joins TRBV11-3 and TRBJ2-1, with D uncertain. V was cut by 2 bases and J by 4 bases, with 15 bases left in between. The CDR3 length is 16 residues. Germline V lookup: CDR1 SGHNT, CDR2 YENEEA. DNA for the CDR3: TGTGCCAGCAGCTTAAATAGTTGGGCCGCTTACAATGAGCAGTTCTTC. As protein: CASSLNSWAAYNEQFF.

This clone occurred once. V and J are TRBV3-1 (or the pseudogene TRBV3-2) and TRBJ1-6, with a tentative D call TRBD1 (6 bases). Per the germline V gene, CDR1 is LGHDT and CDR2 is YNNKEL (reference sequence). The CDR3 loop spans 16 amino acids. V was trimmed by 4 bases and J by 5 bases, leaving 15 bases between them. The CDR3 spells CASSRFRDTDNSPLHF. The CDR3 DNA follows: TGTGCCAGCAGCCGATTCAGGGACACCGATAATTCACCCCTCCACTTT.

The genes are TRBV4-3 and TRBJ2-6; 8 bases are a match to TRBD2. After removal of 0 bases from V and 4 bases from J, the junction contained 8 bases not matched to a gene. The CDR3 has 18 residues. In germline, CDR1 is LGHNA, CDR2 YSLEER. CDR3 protein: CASSQDPSGRSGANVLTF. The CDR3 DNA sequence: TGCGCCAGCAGCCAAGATCCCAGCGGGAGATCCGGGGCCAACGTCCTGACTTTC.

The chain links TRBV18 to TRBJ1-4, with 11 nucleotides matching TRBD1. J was trimmed by 10 bases and V by 3 bases; bases with no gene match: 4. There are 14 residues in the CDR3. CDR1 is KGHSH and CDR2 is LQKENI in the germline V gene. The CDR3: CASSPGQGERKLFF. DNA for the CDR3: TGTGCCAGCTCACCGGGACAGGGGGAGAGAAAACTGTTTTTT.